The clone carrying this T cell receptor (beta chain) was observed a few times. As yet, its antigen is unknown. Under 3 months was the duration of disease in ophthalmopathy patients, who also had a Clinical Activity Score of at least 3 and a NOSPECS grade of at least 4. Diagnosis relied on clinical symptoms, serum thyroxine and TRAb, thyroid ultrasound and orbital computed tomography. The data belong to a study of T cells in Graves' hyperthyroidism and ophthalmopathy. The CDR3 has 16 residues. Unmatched junction bases numbered 13, after V lost 3 bases and J lost 9 bases. Germline lookup yields CDR1 DFQATT and CDR2 SNEGSKA (reference sequence). TCR beta CDR3 region amplification was performed from RNA transcripts. With the HTBI primer set, the TCR CDR3 went through a first round of RT-PCR. TCRdb re-called the multiplex PCR reads through MiXCR, storing one row per CDR3 protein. The table shows over 500,000 distinct CDR3 sequences, with about 16% occurring only once.

Study observations and caveats: The model's output predicted ophthalmopathy at a median of around 7 months prior to onset. Among thyroid clonotypes expanded above 0.001, most also appeared in blood.

The sample comprised blood. The chain employs TRBV20-1 and TRBJ2-1; 11 bases fit TRBD2. The receptor was isolated from a woman aged 30 to 39 with Graves' ophthalmopathy. CDR3 in DNA: TGCAGTGCTAGTTGGGGTAGCGGGAGGGGGGAGGGTGAGCAGTTCTTC. Protein: CSASWGSGRGEGEQFF.